Given below is one TCR beta chain in context. Antigen specificity is unknown. The sample comes from a study of OX40 agonist ivuxolimab in advanced cancers. In germline, CDR1 is SGDLS, CDR2 YYNGEE. CDR3 length: 15 residues. After removal of 0 bases from V and 4 bases from J, the junction contained 4 bases not matched to a gene. Study conclusions and caveats: Compared with CD4+, CD8+ T cells on average had more expanded clones.

Assay: immunoSEQ multiplex PCR; the TCRdb copy retains only in-frame clones and omits some. Here the sample spans 23,000 or so clones, roughly 79% being singletons. The rearrangement uses TRBV9 and TRBJ2-7, with 10 bases fitting TRBD2. The sequencing here drew on CD4+ or CD8+ T cells sorted from blood, taken in a trial of the OX40 agonist ivuxolimab. The source of this sequence is an adult with an advanced solid tumor such as melanoma, head and neck, liver or kidney cancer. CDR3 sequence (DNA): TGTGCCAGCAGCGTAGTGAAGACTAGCGGGTACGAGCAGTACTTC. It codes for CASSVVKTSGYEQYF.